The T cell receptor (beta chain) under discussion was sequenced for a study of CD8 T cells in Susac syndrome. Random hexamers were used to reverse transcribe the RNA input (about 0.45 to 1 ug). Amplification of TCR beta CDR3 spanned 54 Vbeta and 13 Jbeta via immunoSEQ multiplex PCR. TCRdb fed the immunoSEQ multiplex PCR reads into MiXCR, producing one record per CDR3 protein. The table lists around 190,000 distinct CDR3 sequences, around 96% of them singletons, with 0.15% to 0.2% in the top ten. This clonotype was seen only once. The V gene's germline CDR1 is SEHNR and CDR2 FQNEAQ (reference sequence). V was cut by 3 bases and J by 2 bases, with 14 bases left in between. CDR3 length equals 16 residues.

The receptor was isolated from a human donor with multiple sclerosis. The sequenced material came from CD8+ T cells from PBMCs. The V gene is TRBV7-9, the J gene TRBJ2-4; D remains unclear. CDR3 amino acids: CASSFVGPRTKNIQYF. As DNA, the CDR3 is TGTGCCAGCAGCTTCGTCGGTCCGCGTACCAAAAACATTCAGTACTTC.